This TCR beta chain stems from a study of blood T cells in healthy people across ages. General study findings and limits: Unsorted PBMCs prevented conclusive naive versus antigen-experienced comparison.

The sample holds one count of this clonotype. The antigen remains undetermined. Germline lookup yields CDR1 DFQATT and CDR2 SNEGSKA (reference sequence). This CDR3 has 15 residues. J lost 3 bases, V lost 3 bases, and 5 bases had no gene match. With a J-beta primer mix and a sample-barcoded 5' primer, a second PCR ran about 6 to 11 cycles. TCRdb ran MiXCR on the 5' RACE reads and lists one entry per CDR3 protein. In the table there are approximately 1,000,000 distinct CDR3 sequences, more than 40% of which are singletons. The sequenced material came from blood. The clonotype originates from a woman in her fifties or sixties in good health. The chain employs TRBV20-1 and TRBJ1-2; 12 nucleotides agree with TRBD1. CDR3: CSARGQGASDYGYTF. CDR3 nucleotides: TGCAGTGCTAGGGGACAGGGGGCATCGGACTATGGCTACACCTTC.